What follows describes a single T cell receptor (beta chain). The data derive from a study of blood T cell repertoires in COVID-19. Original data processing: From reference gene primer amplification, estimates of nucleated cell counts were derived. Measured with immunoSEQ multiplex PCR; TCRdb has only the in-frame clones, and not every one. V and J calls and clone size are as listed in that table; D and trimming were resolved from the DNA. Of about 430,000 clones in the sample, around 87% are singletons; the top ten hold around 0.95%. Germline CDR1 SEHNR, CDR2 FQNEAQ (reference sequence). Trimming stripped 1 base from V and 1 base from J, with 7 bases between. The length of the CDR3 is 14 residues.

The chain couples TRBV7-9 to TRBJ1-2; D is ambiguous. The receptor comes from a woman aged 25 to 39 with acute COVID-19. Specimen: PBMCs or T cells enriched from blood (not recorded which). CDR3 DNA sequence: TGTGCCAGCAGCTTAGGAGCCCTTAACTATGGCTACACCTTC. Its protein is CASSLGALNYGYTF. The variable domain in full, completed from reference TRBV7-9 and TRBJ1-2, reads DTGVSQNPRHKITKRGQNVTFRCDPISEHNRLYWYRQTLGQGPEFLTYFQNEAQLEKSRLLSDRFSAERPKGSFSTLEIQRTEQGDSAMYLCASSLGALNYGYTFGSGTRLTVV.